Listed below are T cell receptor beta chains from one sample, sequenced in a study of T cells after posttransplantation cyclophosphamide. Sequencing used immunoSEQ multiplex PCR; TCRdb keeps in-frame clones, though not all of them. In total the sample includes under 7,000 clones, none of them seen once. The material was PBMCs, obtained after an allogeneic stem cell transplant with post-transplant cyclophosphamide. Receptor source: a male patient aged 25-45 years who received an allogeneic stem cell transplant from an unrelated donor, was CMV-positive, and had acute and chronic GVHD. The graft donor may have given rise to some T cells. CDR3s include the opening cysteine and the closing phenylalanine or tryptophan. Each record gives: D gene, V gene, clone size, J gene, CDR3 DNA, CDR3 protein. A D gene is named only where the DNA matches it firmly. Expanded clones get a size class; other rows say once, few or many, or leave the size out.

D gene: TRBD2
V gene: TRBV9
clone size: few
J gene: TRBJ2-5
CDR3 DNA: TGTGCCAGCAGCGCCGGGACTAGCGCCGAGACCCAGTACTTC
CDR3 protein: CASSAGTSAETQYF

D gene: -
V gene: TRBV9
clone size: many
J gene: TRBJ2-1
CDR3 DNA: TGTGCCAGCAGCCAGGGGGGTCATGAGCAGTTCTTC
CDR3 protein: CASSQGGHEQFF

D gene: TRBD2
V gene: TRBV4-2
clone size: many
J gene: TRBJ2-3
CDR3 DNA: TGTGCCAGCAGCCCACTCCCTCGGGAGGCCACAGATACGCAGTATTTT
CDR3 protein: CASSPLPREATDTQYF

D gene: TRBD2
V gene: TRBV6-6
clone size: many
J gene: TRBJ2-3
CDR3 DNA: TGTGCCAGCAGTTACTCGCTAGCGGGCCACACAGATACGCAGTATTTT
CDR3 protein: CASSYSLAGHTDTQYF

D gene: -
V gene: TRBV25-1
clone size: many
J gene: TRBJ2-7
CDR3 DNA: TGTGCCAGCAGTGGACACGTCTACGAGCAGTACTTC
CDR3 protein: CASSGHVYEQYF

D gene: -
V gene: TRBV10-3
clone size: many
J gene: TRBJ1-2
CDR3 DNA: TGTGCCATCAGGGCGGGACACTATGGCTACACCTTC
CDR3 protein: CAIRAGHYGYTF

D gene: TRBD1
V gene: TRBV7-2
clone size: few
J gene: TRBJ2-5
CDR3 DNA: TGTGCCAGCAGCTTAGAGGGCAGGGGGCCTGAGACCCAGTACTTC
CDR3 protein: CASSLEGRGPETQYF

D gene: -
V gene: TRBV5-6
clone size: medium-sized
J gene: TRBJ1-1
CDR3 DNA: TGTGCCAGCACCCGGGAGGGGGGATTGGGAGCTTTCTTT
CDR3 protein: CASTREGGLGAFF

D gene: -
V gene: TRBV6-1
clone size: many
J gene: TRBJ1-1
CDR3 DNA: TGTGCCAGCAGTGATCGGTTCGGTACCAGGGGAGTGAACACTGAAGCTTTCTTT
CDR3 protein: CASSDRFGTRGVNTEAFF

D gene: -
V gene: TRBV4-3
clone size: -
J gene: TRBJ1-2
CDR3 DNA: TGCGCCAGCAGCCAAGACAGGGAGGTTGGTGGCTACACCTTC
CDR3 protein: CASSQDREVGGYTF

D gene: TRBD1
V gene: TRBV4-2
clone size: medium-sized
J gene: TRBJ1-1
CDR3 DNA: TGTGCCAGCAGCCGAAAGGCGCCCGGGACAGGGTCGAACACTGAAGCTTTCTTT
CDR3 protein: CASSRKAPGTGSNTEAFF

D gene: -
V gene: TRBV7-2
clone size: many
J gene: TRBJ1-4
CDR3 DNA: TGTGCCAGCAGCCTCGGACTGCGGCCAGCTAATGAAAAACTGTTTTTT
CDR3 protein: CASSLGLRPANEKLFF

D gene: TRBD2
V gene: TRBV18
clone size: few
J gene: TRBJ2-3
CDR3 DNA: TGTGCCAGCTCATCGGGTGTAGGACTAGGGACCGCGCAGTATTTT
CDR3 protein: CASSSGVGLGTAQYF

D gene: TRBD1
V gene: TRBV7-2
clone size: medium-sized
J gene: TRBJ1-5
CDR3 DNA: TGTGCCAGCAGCTTATCCGACAGGGCCAATCAGCCCCAGCATTTT
CDR3 protein: CASSLSDRANQPQHF

D gene: -
V gene: TRBV4-1
clone size: many
J gene: TRBJ2-7
CDR3 DNA: TGCGCCAGCAGCCAAGTTGCAGGGGTCTACGAGCAGTACTTC
CDR3 protein: CASSQVAGVYEQYF

D gene: -
V gene: TRBV12-5
clone size: many
J gene: TRBJ1-1
CDR3 DNA: TGTGCTAGTGGCAGGGAACCGAACACTGAAGCTTTCTTT
CDR3 protein: CASGREPNTEAFF

D gene: -
V gene: TRBV10-3
clone size: many
J gene: TRBJ2-1
CDR3 DNA: TGTGCCATCAGTGAGTCGGGTACAGGGGGGGACGGTACAATTGAGCAGTTCTTC
CDR3 protein: CAISESGTGGDGTIEQFF

D gene: TRBD1
V gene: TRBV2
clone size: few
J gene: TRBJ1-2
CDR3 DNA: TGTGCCAGCAGTGCCACTACAGGGGGCGGCTATGGCTACACCTTC
CDR3 protein: CASSATTGGGYGYTF

D gene: TRBD2
V gene: TRBV9
clone size: many
J gene: TRBJ2-3
CDR3 DNA: TGTGCCAGCACTAGCGGGGGGCTAAGCACAGATACGCAGTATTTT
CDR3 protein: CASTSGGLSTDTQYF

D gene: TRBD1
V gene: TRBV7-9
clone size: many
J gene: TRBJ1-2
CDR3 DNA: TGTGCCAGCAGCTTAGGGACAGGGAGTCCCTATGGCTACACCTTC
CDR3 protein: CASSLGTGSPYGYTF

D gene: -
V gene: TRBV29-1
clone size: many
J gene: TRBJ2-1
CDR3 DNA: TGCAGCGTTGAAGATCATACGGGATCGGATGAGCAGTTCTTC
CDR3 protein: CSVEDHTGSDEQFF

D gene: -
V gene: TRBV5-4
clone size: many
J gene: TRBJ2-1
CDR3 DNA: TGTGCCAGCAGCGCCCGGGGGAGGACGAGGGGCGGTGAGCAGTTCTTC
CDR3 protein: CASSARGRTRGGEQFF

D gene: -
V gene: TRBV29-1
clone size: many
J gene: TRBJ1-1
CDR3 DNA: TGCAGCGTTGTCTGGGGGGGCGCAAGCACTAAAGCTTTCTTT
CDR3 protein: CSVVWGGASTKAFF

D gene: -
V gene: TRBV27
clone size: many
J gene: TRBJ1-4
CDR3 DNA: TGTGCCAGCAGTCGGACTAATGAAAAACTGTTTTTT
CDR3 protein: CASSRTNEKLFF